This entry concerns a single T cell receptor (beta chain). Its antigen is unidentified. The data are from a study of type 1 and type 2 diabetes patients. Across the study: Samples came from type 1 diabetic, type 2 diabetic or nondiabetic people, recruited in China.

Approximately 10 milliliters of peripheral blood were collected from each participant. Findings and caveats of the study: Age and gender were not matched between study groups. Type 2 diabetes patients had few highly-expanded CD4+ clones, median one.

Amplification started from genomic DNA. The TCR beta CDR3 region was amplified using 30 forward and 13 reverse primers. TCRdb re-called the multiplex PCR reads with MiXCR, one entry per CDR3 protein. The sample yields 280,000 or so distinct CDR3 sequences, 40% to 50% seen once. Material for sequencing was peripheral blood mononuclear cells (PBMCs). The source is a man younger than 35 with type 2 diabetes.

CDR3 in amino acids: CAVSGRGNTEAFF. The CDR3 DNA follows: TGTGCAGTAAGTGGCAGGGGGAACACTGAAGCTTTCTTT. V is TRBV27 and J is TRBJ1-1; the D gene is possibly TRBD1 (6 bases). From germline, CDR1 is MNHEY and CDR2 SMNVEV (reference sequence). The CDR3 is 13 residues long.